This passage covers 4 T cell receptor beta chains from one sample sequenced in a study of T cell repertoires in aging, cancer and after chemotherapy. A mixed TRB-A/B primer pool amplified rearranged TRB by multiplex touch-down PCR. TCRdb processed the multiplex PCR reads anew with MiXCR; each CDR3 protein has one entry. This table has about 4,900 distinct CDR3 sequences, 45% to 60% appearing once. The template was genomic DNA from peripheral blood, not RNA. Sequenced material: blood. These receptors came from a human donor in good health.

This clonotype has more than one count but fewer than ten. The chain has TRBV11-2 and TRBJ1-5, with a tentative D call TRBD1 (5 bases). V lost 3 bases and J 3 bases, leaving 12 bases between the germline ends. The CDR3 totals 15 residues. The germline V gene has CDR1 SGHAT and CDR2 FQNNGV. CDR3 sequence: CASSFGTATNQPQHF. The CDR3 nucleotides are TGTGCCAGCAGCTTTGGGACCGCTACCAATCAGCCCCAGCATTTT.

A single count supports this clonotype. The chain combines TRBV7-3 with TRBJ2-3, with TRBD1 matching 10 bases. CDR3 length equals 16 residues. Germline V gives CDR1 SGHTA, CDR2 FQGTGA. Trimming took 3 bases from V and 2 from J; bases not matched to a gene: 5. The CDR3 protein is CASSFWDRGHTDTQYF. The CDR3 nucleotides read TGTGCCAGCAGCTTCTGGGACAGGGGTCACACAGATACGCAGTATTTT.

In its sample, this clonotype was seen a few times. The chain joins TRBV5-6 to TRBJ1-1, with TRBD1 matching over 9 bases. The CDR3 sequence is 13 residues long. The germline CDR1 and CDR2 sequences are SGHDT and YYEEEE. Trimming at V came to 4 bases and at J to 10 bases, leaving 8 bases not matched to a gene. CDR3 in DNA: TGTGCCAGCAGCCTGGGACAGGGAGGTAGAGCTTTCTTT. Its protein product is CASSLGQGGRAFF.

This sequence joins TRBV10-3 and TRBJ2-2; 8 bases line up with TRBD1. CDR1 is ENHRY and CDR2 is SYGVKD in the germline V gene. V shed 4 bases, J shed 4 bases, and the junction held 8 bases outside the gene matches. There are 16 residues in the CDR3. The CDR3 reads CAISGPGGSGTGELFF. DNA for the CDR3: TGTGCCATCAGTGGCCCAGGGGGCTCCGGCACCGGGGAGCTGTTTTTT.